This is a list of T cell receptor beta chains from one sample in a study of blood T cells in healthy people across ages. TCRdb ran MiXCR on the 5' RACE reads and lists one entry per CDR3 protein. This table holds around 800,000 distinct CDR3 sequences, about a quarter found once. These data also formed part of another study, on T cells of mothers and their children.

The sequenced sample consisted of blood. The source is a boy aged 5-17 years in good health. Each CDR3 is given with its conserved first and last residue. D genes are given only for firm matches. Part of the rows lack a size; the others show once, few, many or a class for expanded clones.

V: TRBV20-1
J: TRBJ2-5
size: -
D: -
DNA: TGCAGTGCCGCCCGGGGGCTGGAGACCCAGTACTTC
CDR3: CSAARGLETQYF

V: TRBV10-3
J: TRBJ2-7
size: few
D: TRBD1
DNA: TGTGCCATCAGTGAGTCGGGGACAGGGGGTGGCTACGAGCAGTACTTC
CDR3: CAISESGTGGGYEQYF

V: TRBV20-1
J: TRBJ2-3
size: few
D: TRBD1
DNA: TGCAGTGCAGCCCCTGGGACAGGGGGCACAGATACGCAGTATTTT
CDR3: CSAAPGTGGTDTQYF

V: TRBV3-1
J: TRBJ2-5
size: -
D: -
DNA: TGCGCCAGCAGCCAAGGAACTAGCCGCGAGACCCAGTACTTC
CDR3: CASSQGTSRETQYF

V: TRBV5-5
J: TRBJ2-1
size: few
D: TRBD2
DNA: TGTGCCAGCAGTGGTTTACTGGCGGGGGGCGGAGAGCAGTTCTTC
CDR3: CASSGLLAGGGEQFF

V: TRBV20-1
J: TRBJ1-4
size: -
D: -
DNA: TGCAGTGCTAGTGAGGGGTTAGGGGAGGATGAAAAACTGTTTTTT
CDR3: CSASEGLGEDEKLFF

V: TRBV4-1
J: TRBJ2-5
size: many
D: -
DNA: TGCGCCAGCAGCCGGGCGGGTGAGACCCAGTACTTC
CDR3: CASSRAGETQYF

V: TRBV20-1
J: TRBJ2-5
size: -
D: -
DNA: TGCAGTGCCACGACAGGCTGGAGAGGGAAAGAGACCCAGTACTTC
CDR3: CSATTGWRGKETQYF

V: TRBV27
J: TRBJ1-2
size: few
D: TRBD1
DNA: TGTGCCAGCAGTTTTGGTCCAGGGGGAGGCTACACCTTC
CDR3: CASSFGPGGGYTF

V: TRBV29-1
J: TRBJ1-2
size: few
D: -
DNA: TGCAGCGTTGATCTAGTCAGCCAGACCCACTATGGCTACACCTTC
CDR3: CSVDLVSQTHYGYTF

V: TRBV3-1
J: TRBJ2-7
size: -
D: -
DNA: TGTGCCAGCGAGATAAGGGGAACCTACGAGCAGTACTTC
CDR3: CASEIRGTYEQYF

V: TRBV18
J: TRBJ1-1
size: -
D: TRBD1
DNA: TGTGCCAGCTCAACAGGACAGGGCACTGAAGCTTTCTTT
CDR3: CASSTGQGTEAFF

V: TRBV3-1
J: TRBJ1-1
size: few
D: -
DNA: TGTGCCAGCAGCCAAGCGGTCGAGAACACTGAAGCTTTCTTT
CDR3: CASSQAVENTEAFF

V: TRBV20-1
J: TRBJ2-2
size: few
D: TRBD1
DNA: TGCAGTGCGGCAGGGGGCTTGGACACCGGGGAGCTGTTTTTT
CDR3: CSAAGGLDTGELFF

V: TRBV3-1
J: TRBJ2-2
size: few
D: TRBD2
DNA: TGTGCCAGCAGCCAAGAGATAGAGCTCGCGGGGGCCGGGGAGCTGTTTTTT
CDR3: CASSQEIELAGAGELFF

V: TRBV10-3
J: TRBJ1-1
size: few
D: -
DNA: TGTGCCATCAGTGAGAGACCGGCGGGGGGGGAAGCTTTCTTT
CDR3: CAISERPAGGEAFF

V: TRBV6-5
J: TRBJ1-4
size: few
D: -
DNA: TGTGCCAGCAGTTACCGGGTTCCGGGGGGAGTAGCAACTAATGAAAAACTGTTTTTT
CDR3: CASSYRVPGGVATNEKLFF

V: TRBV29-1
J: TRBJ2-7
size: few
D: -
DNA: TGCAGCGTTGCTGGCAGGGTGAGAGACGAGCAGTACTTC
CDR3: CSVAGRVRDEQYF

V: TRBV20-1
J: TRBJ2-5
size: -
D: TRBD2
DNA: TGCAGTGCTAGGTTAGCGGGACCCCAAGAGACCCAGTACTTC
CDR3: CSARLAGPQETQYF

V: TRBV5-4
J: TRBJ1-2
size: -
D: TRBD1
DNA: TGTGCCAGCAGCTATAACAGGGGCCTAGCTAACTATGGCTACACCTTC
CDR3: CASSYNRGLANYGYTF

V: TRBV10-3
J: TRBJ1-4
size: -
D: TRBD1
DNA: TGTGCCATCAGTGAGGGGGGGACAGGAGGTGAAAAACTGTTTTTT
CDR3: CAISEGGTGGEKLFF

V: TRBV18
J: TRBJ1-2
size: -
D: -
DNA: TGTGCCAGCTCACCACCGGGATCCAGCTATGGCTACACCTTC
CDR3: CASSPPGSSYGYTF

V: TRBV4-1
J: TRBJ2-5
size: -
D: -
DNA: TGCGCCAGCAGTCAAATAAAGGGGTTACGGAGGCAAGAGACCCAGTACTTC
CDR3: CASSQIKGLRRQETQYF

V: TRBV7-9
J: TRBJ2-5
size: few
D: TRBD1
DNA: TGTGCCAGCAGCTCCCGATTACAGGGGGCATCGGGGACCCAGTACTTC
CDR3: CASSSRLQGASGTQYF

V: TRBV7-9
J: TRBJ2-4
size: -
D: -
DNA: TGTGCCAGCAGCATAAGACGCGGAGGGGCCAAAAACATTCAGTACTTC
CDR3: CASSIRRGGAKNIQYF

V: TRBV5-1
J: TRBJ2-7
size: -
D: -
DNA: TGCGCCAGCAGCTTGGGGTCAGGAAATACCTACGAGCAGTACTTC
CDR3: CASSLGSGNTYEQYF

V: TRBV15
J: TRBJ2-6
size: -
D: -
DNA: TGTGCCACCAGCGAGGGGGAGGCTGGGGCCAACGTCCTGACTTTC
CDR3: CATSEGEAGANVLTF

V: TRBV7-2
J: TRBJ2-7
size: -
D: -
DNA: TGTGCCAGCAGCCGCTCGGAAGCCTACGAGCAGTACTTC
CDR3: CASSRSEAYEQYF

V: TRBV5-1
J: TRBJ2-1
size: few
D: -
DNA: TGCGCCAGCAGCTTGGTTGGCGGGTACTCCTACAATGAGCAGTTCTTC
CDR3: CASSLVGGYSYNEQFF

V: TRBV20-1
J: TRBJ2-1
size: -
D: -
DNA: TGCAGTGCTACTAAGCGAGGGACCCACGGTGAGCAGTTCTTC
CDR3: CSATKRGTHGEQFF

V: TRBV5-1
J: TRBJ1-6
size: -
D: -
DNA: TGCGCCAGCAGGGGCGATTATTCACCCCTCCACTTT
CDR3: CASRGDYSPLHF

V: TRBV11-2
J: TRBJ2-3
size: few
D: TRBD2
DNA: TGTGCCAGCAGCTTAGTCGGGGGGGCCGCAGATACGCAGTATTTT
CDR3: CASSLVGGAADTQYF

V: TRBV18
J: TRBJ2-2
size: -
D: TRBD1
DNA: TGTGCCAGCTCACTGGGACAGCCGAACACCGGGGAGCTGTTTTTT
CDR3: CASSLGQPNTGELFF

V: TRBV5-1
J: TRBJ1-4
size: few
D: -
DNA: TGCGCCAGCAGCATTGGAGGCGGTAGAGAAAAACTGTTTTTT
CDR3: CASSIGGGREKLFF

V: TRBV6-5
J: TRBJ2-1
size: few
D: -
DNA: TGTGCCAGCAGTTACGGGGATTCAAATGAGCAGTTCTTC
CDR3: CASSYGDSNEQFF

V: TRBV20-1
J: TRBJ2-1
size: -
D: TRBD1
DNA: TGCAGTGCTAGAGCTAACAGGGGCTTCGGCTCCTACAATGAGCAGTTCTTC
CDR3: CSARANRGFGSYNEQFF